There are a few counts of the clone carrying this T cell receptor beta chain. Antigen specificity is unknown. PCR primers comprised 60 Vbeta and 13 Jbeta primers. Produced via immunoSEQ multiplex PCR; TCRdb's table is partial and in-frame only. This table holds 150,000 to 200,000 clones, approximately 80% found once. The data were taken from a study of cytomegalovirus exposure and HLA in healthy donors. V was trimmed by 4 bases and J by 1 base, leaving 14 bases between them. From germline, CDR1 is SGHNT and CDR2 YYREEE (reference sequence). The length of the CDR3 is 15 residues. Study-wide results and caveats: Based on reports, TCR beta sequences accurately predicted HLA-A and HLA-B alleles for most subjects. CMV serostatus was the only recorded immune exposure for donors. According to an earlier analysis, most TCR beta V segments yielded productive rearrangements about 90% or about 30% of the time.

The chain employs TRBV5-4 and TRBJ1-1, with a tentative D call TRBD1 (6 bases). The sample consisted of PBMCs. The sequence was collected from a man between 18 and 29 years old in good health and CMV-seropositive. CDR3 sequence reads: CASSQEDSRNTEAFF. The CDR3 DNA follows: TGTGCCAGCAGCCAAGAGGACAGCAGGAACACTGAAGCTTTCTTT.